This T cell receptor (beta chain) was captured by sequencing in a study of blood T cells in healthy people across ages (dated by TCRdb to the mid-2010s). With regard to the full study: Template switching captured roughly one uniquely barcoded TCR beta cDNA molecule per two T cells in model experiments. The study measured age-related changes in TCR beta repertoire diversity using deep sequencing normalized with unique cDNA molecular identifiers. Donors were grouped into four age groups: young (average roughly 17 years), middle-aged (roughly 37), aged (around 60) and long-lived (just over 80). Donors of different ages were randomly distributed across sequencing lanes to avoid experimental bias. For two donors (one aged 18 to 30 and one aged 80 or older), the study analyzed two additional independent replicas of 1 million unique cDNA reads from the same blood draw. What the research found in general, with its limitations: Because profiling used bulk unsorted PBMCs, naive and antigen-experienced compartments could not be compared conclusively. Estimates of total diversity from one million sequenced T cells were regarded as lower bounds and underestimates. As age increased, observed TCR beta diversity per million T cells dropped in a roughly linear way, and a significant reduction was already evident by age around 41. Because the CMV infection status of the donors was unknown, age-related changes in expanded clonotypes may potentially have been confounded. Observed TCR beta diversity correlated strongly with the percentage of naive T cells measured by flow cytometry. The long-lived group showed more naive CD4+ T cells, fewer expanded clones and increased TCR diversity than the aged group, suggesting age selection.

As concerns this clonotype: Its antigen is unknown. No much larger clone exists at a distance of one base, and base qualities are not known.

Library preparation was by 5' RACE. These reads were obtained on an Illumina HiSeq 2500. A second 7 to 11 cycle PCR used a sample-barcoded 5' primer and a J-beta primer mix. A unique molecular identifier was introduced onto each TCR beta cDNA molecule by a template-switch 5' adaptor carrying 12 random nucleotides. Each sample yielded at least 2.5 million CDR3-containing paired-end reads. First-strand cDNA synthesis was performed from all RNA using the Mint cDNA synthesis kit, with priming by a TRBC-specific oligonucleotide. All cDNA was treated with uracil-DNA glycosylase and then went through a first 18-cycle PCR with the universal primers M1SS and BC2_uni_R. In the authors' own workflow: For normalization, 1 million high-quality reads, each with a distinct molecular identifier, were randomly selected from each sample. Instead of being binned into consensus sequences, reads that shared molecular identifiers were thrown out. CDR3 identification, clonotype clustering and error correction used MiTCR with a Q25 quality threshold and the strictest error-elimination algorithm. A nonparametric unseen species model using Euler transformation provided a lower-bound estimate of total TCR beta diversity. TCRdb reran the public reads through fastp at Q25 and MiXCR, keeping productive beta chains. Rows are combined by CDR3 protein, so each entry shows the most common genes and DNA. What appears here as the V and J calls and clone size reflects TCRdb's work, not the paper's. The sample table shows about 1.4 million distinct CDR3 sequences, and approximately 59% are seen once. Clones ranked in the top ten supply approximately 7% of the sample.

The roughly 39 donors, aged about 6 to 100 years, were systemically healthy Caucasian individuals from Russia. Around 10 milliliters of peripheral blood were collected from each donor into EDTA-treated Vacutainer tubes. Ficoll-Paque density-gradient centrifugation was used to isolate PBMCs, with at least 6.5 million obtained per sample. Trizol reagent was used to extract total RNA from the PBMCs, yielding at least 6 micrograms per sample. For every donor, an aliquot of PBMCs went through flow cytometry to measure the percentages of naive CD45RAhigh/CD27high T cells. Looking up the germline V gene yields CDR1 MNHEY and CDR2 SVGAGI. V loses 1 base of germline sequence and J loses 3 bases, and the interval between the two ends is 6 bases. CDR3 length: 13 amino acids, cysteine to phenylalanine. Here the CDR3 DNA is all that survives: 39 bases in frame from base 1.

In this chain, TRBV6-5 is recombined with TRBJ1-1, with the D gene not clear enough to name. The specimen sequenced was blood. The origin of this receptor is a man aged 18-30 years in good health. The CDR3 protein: CASSYLEDTEAFF. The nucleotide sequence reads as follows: TGTGCCAGCAGTTACTTGGAGGACACTGAAGCTTTCTTT.